These 11 T cell receptor beta chains originate from one sample sequenced in a study of vaccination effects on CD4 cells after COVID-19. These TCRs are of unknown antigen specificity. Some clones are missing from TCRdb's copy, which holds only in-frame ones; the method was immunoSEQ multiplex PCR. The table includes 25,000 to 30,000 clones, roughly 74% detected once. Before any sequencing was done, the ViraFEST assay used viral peptide pools to expand antigen-specific CD4+ T cells. Subsequent to a culture period of under twelve days, CD4+ T cells were isolated. Vaccine administered to participants consisted of two doses of either BNT162b2 or mRNA-1273. Material: CD4+ T cells from PBMCs cultured with HCoV-OC43 spike peptides, obtained after COVID-19 vaccination. Regarding subset: HCoV-OC43 spike overlapping peptide pool stimulation. These receptor sequences come from a human donor who received a COVID-19 vaccine.

The chain carries TRBV29-1 and TRBJ1-1, with 7 bases that match TRBD1. Germline values: CDR1 SQVTM, CDR2 ANQGSEA. J was trimmed by 0 bases and V by 7 bases; bases with no gene match: 8. CDR3 length: 14 residues. The CDR3 region is CSAHRGVMNTEAFF. CDR3 nucleotides: TGCAGCGCACACAGGGGCGTCATGAACACTGAAGCTTTCTTT.

The chain recombines TRBV6-7 with TRBJ2-7; D possibly corresponds to TRBD2 (6 bases). Being an ORF, TRBV6-7 has a function that is uncertain. The V gene lost 6 bases and the J gene lost 5 bases, with 14 bases spanning the gap. CDR3 length: 13 amino acids. The CDR3 is CASRKRLGDEQYF. The CDR3 DNA sequence: TGTGCCAGCAGAAAACGACTAGGTGACGAGCAGTACTTC.

The chain links TRBV5-1 to TRBJ2-7; 10 bases line up with TRBD1. This CDR3 is built from 14 residues. Germline V gene lookup returns CDR1 SGHRS and CDR2 YFSETQ. J was trimmed by 0 bases and V by 4 bases; bases with no gene match: 1. The CDR3 protein is CASSRTGGSYEQYF. CDR3 in DNA: TGCGCCAGCAGCCGGACAGGGGGCTCCTACGAGCAGTACTTC.

The rearrangement links TRBV2 to TRBJ1-4; the D gene is possibly TRBD1 (6 bases). The V end was cut by 5 bases, the J end by 7 bases, with 11 bases between. Per germline, CDR1 SNHLY and CDR2 FYNNEI. The CDR3 consists of 13 residues. This chain's CDR3 is CASSFTGIEKLFF. CDR3 DNA sequence: TGTGCCAGCAGTTTCACAGGGATTGAAAAACTGTTTTTT.

The genes are TRBV30 and TRBJ1-1, with 8 bases lining up with TRBD1. Germline V gene sequence: CDR1 GTSNPN, CDR2 SVGIG (reference sequence). With V trimmed by 2 bases and J by 10 bases, 12 bases remained unmatched. The CDR3 covers 14 residues. The CDR3 is CAWSRGQGHSGAFF. CDR3 in DNA: TGTGCCTGGAGTCGTGGACAGGGTCATTCAGGAGCTTTCTTT. Drawing the rest from reference TRBV30 and TRBJ1-1, the complete variable domain is SQTIHQWPATLVQPVGSPLSLECTVEGTSNPNLYWYRQAAGRGLQLLFYSVGIGQISSEVPQNLSASRPQDRQFILSSKKLLLSDSGFYLCAWSRGQGHSGAFFGQGTRLTVV.

This clone was seen a handful of times. This chain links TRBV19 with TRBJ1-5; TRBD1 is a possible D gene (6 bases). The V gene's germline CDR1 is LNHDA and CDR2 SQIVND (reference sequence). The length of the CDR3 is 15 residues. Trimming shortened V by 3 bases and J by 15 bases, and 24 bases separated the two germline ends. The CDR3 sequence is CASSIPRGPIGGWHF. The CDR3 DNA reads as TGTGCCAGTAGTATCCCCCGGGGGCCCATTGGAGGTTGGCATTTT.

V is TRBV24-1 and J is TRBJ2-5; possible D gene TRBD2, 6 bases. The CDR3 length is 15 residues. Germline CDR1 is KGHDR and CDR2 is SFDVKD. The germline V and J ends were trimmed by 2 bases and 2 bases, with 11 bases remaining between them. CDR3 sequence (DNA): TGTGCCACCAGTGATTCGCGGGGCGGACAAGAGACCCAGTACTTC. Translation: CATSDSRGGQETQYF.

This sequence joins TRBV18 and TRBJ1-3; tentatively, D is TRBD1 (5 bases). Trimming shortened V by 0 bases and J by 1 base, and 10 bases separated the two germline ends. This CDR3 has 16 residues. Germline loops: CDR1 KGHSH, CDR2 LQKENI. CDR3 loop: CASSPPGRPSGNTIYF. DNA for the CDR3: TGTGCCAGCTCACCACCGGGACGGCCGTCTGGAAACACCATATATTTT.

This clone was found once. This chain links TRBV10-1 with TRBJ2-7; D is possibly TRBD1 (5 bases). Germline V CDR1 and CDR2: WNHNN, SYGVQD (reference sequence). The CDR3 runs 14 residues. Trimming removed 3 bases at V and 2 bases at J, with 11 bases between. CDR3 bases: TGCGCCAGCAGTGATACATACAGGCCCTACGAGCAGTACTTC. The encoded protein is CASSDTYRPYEQYF.

The chain uses TRBV10-1 and TRBJ2-3; D is unresolved. Germline-derived CDR1 and CDR2 are WNHNN and SYGVQD (reference sequence). Trimming removed 3 bases at V and 2 bases at J, with 6 bases between. The CDR3 consists of 13 residues. Here the CDR3 reads CASSDGPTDTQYF. CDR3 coding DNA: TGCGCCAGCAGTGACGGACCCACAGATACGCAGTATTTT.

The chain has TRBV28 and TRBJ1-2, with D perhaps TRBD1 (5 bases). The CDR3 is made up of 14 amino acids. Per germline, CDR1 MDHEN and CDR2 SYDVKM. The V end lost 8 bases, the J end lost 3 bases, and 16 bases lay between the germline ends. The CDR3 is CASGKTRDDYGYTF. CDR3 DNA sequence: TGTGCCAGCGGCAAGACCAGGGATGACTATGGCTACACCTTC.